These 15 T cell receptor beta chains share one sample of origin, sequenced in a study of T cells after yellow fever vaccination. Via MiXCR, TCRdb re-called the 5' RACE reads, giving one row per CDR3 protein. This table has about 340,000 distinct CDR3 sequences, roughly 4% appearing once. Specimen: PBMCs, collected 5 days after the yellow fever booster vaccination. All receptors come from a young man who received the YFV17D yellow fever vaccine.

Many counts were recorded for this clonotype. This chain connects TRBV18 to TRBJ2-4, with D possibly TRBD1 on 5 matching bases. Deletions cut 6 bases from V and 0 bases from J, with 9 bases between. The CDR3 runs 14 residues. CDR1 is KGHSH, CDR2 LQKENI, per germline. The CDR3 nucleotides read TGTGCCAGCTCCTACCAGGGAGCCAAAAACATTCAGTACTTC. Its protein product is CASSYQGAKNIQYF. Using reference TRBV18 and TRBJ2-4 for the parts outside the CDR3, the full variable domain is NAGVMQNPRHLVRRRGQEARLRCSPMKGHSHVYWYRQLPEEGLKFMVYLQKENIIDESGMPKERFSAEFPKEGPSILRIQQVVRGDSAAYFCASSYQGAKNIQYFGAGTRLSVL.

This clonotype was seen a handful of times. The V call is TRBV11-2, the J call TRBJ1-1; maybe TRBD1 (5 bases). The ends were cut back, 7 bases at V and 6 bases at J, with 12 bases in the middle. CDR1 is SGHAT, CDR2 FQNNGV, per germline. CDR3 length equals 12 residues. CDR3 protein: CASTIRQSEAFF. The CDR3 coding sequence is TGTGCCAGCACCATCCGACAGTCTGAAGCTTTCTTT. The full variable domain, its missing parts supplied by reference TRBV11-2 and TRBJ1-1, is EAGVAQSPRYKIIEKRQSVAFWCNPISGHATLYWYQQILGQGPKLLIQFQNNGVVDDSQLPKDRFSAERLKGVDSTLKIQPAKLEDSAVYLCASTIRQSEAFFGQGTRLTVV.

This clonotype was counted ten times or more. J is TRBJ1-1 and V is TRBV5-1; D remains unclear. V was trimmed by 0 bases and J by 4 bases, leaving 16 bases between them. Germline assignment: CDR1 SGHRS and CDR2 YFSETQ. The CDR3 is 16 amino acids. In DNA, the CDR3 is TGCGCCAGCAGCTTGGGGGTGGGCCTAAGCGCCACTGAAGCTTTCTTT. Translating gives CASSLGVGLSATEAFF.

This clonotype was seen only a few times. The V and J genes are TRBV12-3 or TRBV12-4 and TRBJ1-3; tentative D call: TRBD1 (5 bases). V was cut by 6 bases and J by 4 bases, with 19 bases left in between. This CDR3 contains 16 residues. Here the CDR3 reads CASRPPRRGGGNTIYF. In nucleotides, the CDR3 is TGTGCCAGCAGACCCCCCCGTCGGGGGGGGGGAAACACCATATATTTT.

This clonotype showed up just a few times. The J gene is TRBJ2-1, the V gene TRBV9, with D tentatively TRBD1 or TRBD2 (5 bases each). The CDR3 length is 15 residues. V lost 4 bases and J 4 bases, leaving 15 bases between the germline ends. Germline CDR1 SGDLS, CDR2 YYNGEE. The CDR3 here is CASSNRGYVYNEQFF. CDR3 nucleotides: TGTGCCAGCAGCAATCGGGGCTACGTTTACAATGAGCAGTTCTTC.

At least ten counts were recorded for this clonotype. This chain links TRBV27 with TRBJ2-7; no reliable D call. Germline loops: CDR1 MNHEY, CDR2 SMNVEV (reference sequence). The CDR3 has 13 residues. V lost 6 bases and J lost 2, with 11 bases in between. The CDR3 reads CASSLGPTYEQYF. In DNA form, the CDR3 reads TGTGCCAGCAGCTTAGGACCTACCTACGAGCAGTACTTC.

This clonotype turned up a few times. The chain's CDR3 is CSVERNGGGEDTQYF. The CDR3 DNA reads TGCAGCGTTGAACGTAATGGCGGGGGGGAAGATACGCAGTATTTT. J is TRBJ2-3 and V is TRBV29-1; 9 bases match TRBD2. The CDR3 is 15 amino acids. After removal of 2 bases from V and 5 bases from J, the junction contained 8 bases not matched to a gene. CDR1 is SQVTM, CDR2 ANQGSEA, per germline.

A few counts support this clonotype. The rearrangement joins TRBV6-5 to TRBJ1-1; maybe TRBD1 (6 bases). Looked up from germline, CDR1 is MNHEY and CDR2 is SVGAGI. CDR3 length equals 16 residues. The germline V and J ends were trimmed by 0 bases and 4 bases, with 15 bases remaining between them. CDR3 sequence reads: CASSYSSQGLGTEAFF. CDR3 nucleotide sequence: TGTGCCAGCAGTTACTCGAGTCAGGGGCTTGGCACTGAAGCTTTCTTT.

This clonotype has at least ten counts. The chain combines TRBV2 with TRBJ2-3; 9 bases map to TRBD1. The germline V gene encodes CDR1 SNHLY and CDR2 FYNNEI. Unmatched junction bases numbered 4, after V lost 4 bases and J lost 2 bases. The CDR3 consists of 15 residues. This CDR3 reads CASSAGTGYTDTQYF. Written as DNA, the CDR3 is TGTGCCAGCAGTGCTGGGACAGGGTACACAGATACGCAGTATTTT.

This CDR3 is CAIALAGRSYNEQFF. The CDR3 DNA follows: TGTGCCATCGCTCTAGCGGGGAGGTCCTACAATGAGCAGTTCTTC. The chain links TRBV28 to TRBJ2-1; TRBD2 aligns across 9 bases. CDR1 and CDR2 (germline): MDHEN, SYDVKM. The length of the CDR3 is 15 residues. The junction had 8 bases not matched to a gene; V was cut back by 10 bases and J by 1 base.

This clonotype was observed many times. This chain connects TRBV7-2 to TRBJ2-1; 9 nucleotides line up with TRBD2. The CDR3 length is 15 residues. Germline loops: CDR1 SGHTA, CDR2 FQGNSA. The junction had 9 bases not matched to a gene; V was cut back by 7 bases and J by 5 bases. The CDR3: CASNPMVAGDNEQFF. The CDR3 DNA sequence: TGTGCCAGCAACCCGATGGTAGCGGGGGACAATGAGCAGTTCTTC.

The chain has TRBV15 and TRBJ1-4; the D is unclear. Trimming removed 1 base at V and 0 bases at J, with 15 bases between. CDR1 and CDR2 from the germline V gene are LNHNV and YYDKDF (reference sequence). This CDR3 has 18 residues. The chain's CDR3 is CATSRGGGEVATNEKLFF. In DNA form, the CDR3 reads TGTGCCACCAGCAGAGGGGGTGGAGAAGTTGCAACTAATGAAAAACTGTTTTTT.

The table lists this clonotype with many counts. The chain links TRBV7-2 to TRBJ1-1, with D uncertain. The V end lost 7 bases, the J end lost 2 bases, and 8 bases lay between the germline ends. Germline CDR1 SGHTA, CDR2 FQGNSA. This CDR3 is built from 12 residues. This chain's CDR3 is CASTVFNTEAFF. CDR3 DNA: TGTGCCAGCACCGTTTTTAACACTGAAGCTTTCTTT.

This clonotype was observed at least ten times. The V call is TRBV20-1, the J call TRBJ1-4, with D unresolved. This CDR3 comprises 12 residues. Germline-derived CDR1 and CDR2 are DFQATT and SNEGSKA (reference sequence). Between the trimmed V and J ends, which lost 1 base and 15 bases, there was a span of 15 bases. The CDR3 loop is CSARGLYKVVFF. The CDR3 coding sequence is TGCAGTGCTAGAGGTCTGTACAAGGTGGTGTTTTTT.

The rearrangement joins TRBV29-1 to TRBJ1-1, with D uncertain. This CDR3 has 13 residues. Trimming pared 2 bases from V and 4 bases from J, leaving 11 bases between. Germline loops: CDR1 SQVTM, CDR2 ANQGSEA. This CDR3 is CSVEFGRGTEAFF. The CDR3 region has the DNA TGCAGCGTTGAATTCGGCCGGGGCACTGAAGCTTTCTTT.